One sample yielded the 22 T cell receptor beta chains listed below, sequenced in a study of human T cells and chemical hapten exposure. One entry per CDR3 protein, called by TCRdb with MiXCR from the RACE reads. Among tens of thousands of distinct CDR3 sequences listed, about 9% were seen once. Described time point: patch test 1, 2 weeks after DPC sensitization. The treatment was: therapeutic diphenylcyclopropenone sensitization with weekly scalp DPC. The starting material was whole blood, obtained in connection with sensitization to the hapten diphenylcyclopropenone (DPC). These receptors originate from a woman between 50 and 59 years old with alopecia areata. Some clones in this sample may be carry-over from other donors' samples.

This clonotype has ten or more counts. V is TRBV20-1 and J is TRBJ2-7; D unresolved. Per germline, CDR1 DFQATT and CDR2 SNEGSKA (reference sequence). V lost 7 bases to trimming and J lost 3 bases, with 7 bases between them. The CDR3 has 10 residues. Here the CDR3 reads CSVPNYEQYF. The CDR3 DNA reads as TGCAGTGTGCCAAACTACGAGCAGTACTTC.

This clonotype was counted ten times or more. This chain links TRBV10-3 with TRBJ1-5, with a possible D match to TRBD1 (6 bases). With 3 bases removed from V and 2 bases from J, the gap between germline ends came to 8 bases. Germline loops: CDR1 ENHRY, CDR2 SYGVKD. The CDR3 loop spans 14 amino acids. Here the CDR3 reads CAISEQGGNQPQHF. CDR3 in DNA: TGTGCCATCAGTGAACAGGGCGGCAATCAGCCCCAGCATTTT.

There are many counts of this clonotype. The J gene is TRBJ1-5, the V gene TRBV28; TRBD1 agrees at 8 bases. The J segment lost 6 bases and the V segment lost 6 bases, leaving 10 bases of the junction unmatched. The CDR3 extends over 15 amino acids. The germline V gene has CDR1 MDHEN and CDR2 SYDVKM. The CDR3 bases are TGTGCCAGCAGACCAACAGGACAGGGCTTTCAGCCCCAGCATTTT. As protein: CASRPTGQGFQPQHF.

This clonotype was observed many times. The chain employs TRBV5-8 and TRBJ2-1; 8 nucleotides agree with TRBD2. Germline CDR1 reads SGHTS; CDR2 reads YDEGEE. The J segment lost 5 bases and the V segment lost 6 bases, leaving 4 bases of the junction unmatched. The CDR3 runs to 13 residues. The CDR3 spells CASIELADNEQFF. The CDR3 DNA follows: TGTGCCAGCATTGAACTAGCGGACAATGAGCAGTTCTTC.

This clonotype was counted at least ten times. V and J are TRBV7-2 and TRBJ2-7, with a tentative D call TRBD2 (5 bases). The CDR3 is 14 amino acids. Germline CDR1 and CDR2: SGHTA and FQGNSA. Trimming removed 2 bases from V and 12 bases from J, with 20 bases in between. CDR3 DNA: TGTGCCAGCAGCTTAACCCCACTAGTGACGCGTCTGTACTTC. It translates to CASSLTPLVTRLYF.

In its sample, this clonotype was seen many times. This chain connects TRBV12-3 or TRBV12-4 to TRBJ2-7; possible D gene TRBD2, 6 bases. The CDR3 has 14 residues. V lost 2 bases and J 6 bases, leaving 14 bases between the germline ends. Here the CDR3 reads CASSLSGGSGEQYF. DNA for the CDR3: TGTGCCAGCAGTTTATCTGGGGGGTCCGGCGAGCAGTACTTC.

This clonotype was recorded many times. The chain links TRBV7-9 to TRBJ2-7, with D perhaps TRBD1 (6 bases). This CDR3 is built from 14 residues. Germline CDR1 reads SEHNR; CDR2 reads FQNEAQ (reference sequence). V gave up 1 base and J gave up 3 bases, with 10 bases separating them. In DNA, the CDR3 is TGTGCCAGCAGCTTAGTGGGGACACACTACGAGCAGTACTTC. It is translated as CASSLVGTHYEQYF.

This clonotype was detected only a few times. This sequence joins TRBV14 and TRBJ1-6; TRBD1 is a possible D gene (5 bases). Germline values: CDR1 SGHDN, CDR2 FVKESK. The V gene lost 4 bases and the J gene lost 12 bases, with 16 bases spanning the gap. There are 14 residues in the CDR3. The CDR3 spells CASSPRQGVGPLHF. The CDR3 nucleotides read TGTGCCAGCAGCCCCCGGCAGGGCGTTGGACCCCTCCACTTT.

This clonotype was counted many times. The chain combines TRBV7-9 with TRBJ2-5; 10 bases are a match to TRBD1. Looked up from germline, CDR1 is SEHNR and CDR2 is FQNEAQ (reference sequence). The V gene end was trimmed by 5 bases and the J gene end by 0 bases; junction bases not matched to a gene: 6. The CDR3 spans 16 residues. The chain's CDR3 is CASSIGTGDHQETQYF. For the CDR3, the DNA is TGTGCCAGCAGCATTGGGACAGGGGATCACCAAGAGACCCAGTACTTC.

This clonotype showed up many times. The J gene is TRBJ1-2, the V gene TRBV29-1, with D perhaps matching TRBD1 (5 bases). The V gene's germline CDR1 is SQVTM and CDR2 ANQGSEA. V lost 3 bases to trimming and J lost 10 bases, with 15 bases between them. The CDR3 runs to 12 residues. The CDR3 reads CSVEGDPNVYTF. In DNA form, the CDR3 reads TGCAGCGTTGAGGGGGACCCCAATGTCTACACCTTC.

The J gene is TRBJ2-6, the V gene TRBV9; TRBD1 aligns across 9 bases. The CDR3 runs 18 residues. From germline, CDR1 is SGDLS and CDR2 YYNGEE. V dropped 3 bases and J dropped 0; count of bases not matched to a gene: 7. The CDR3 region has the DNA TGTGCCAGCAGCGGACCGGGACAGGGAGACTCTGGGGCCAACGTCCTGACTTTC. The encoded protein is CASSGPGQGDSGANVLTF.

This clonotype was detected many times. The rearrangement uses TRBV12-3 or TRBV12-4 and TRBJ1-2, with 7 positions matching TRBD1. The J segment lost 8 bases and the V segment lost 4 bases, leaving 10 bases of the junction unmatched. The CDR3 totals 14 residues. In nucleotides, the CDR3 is TGTGCCAGCAGTTCCGGGACAGCGAATGTGGGCTACACCTTC. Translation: CASSSGTANVGYTF.

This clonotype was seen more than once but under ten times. Here the CDR3 DNA reads TGCAGCGTTGAGCTTGGGAACTATGGCTACACCTTC. Its protein product is CSVELGNYGYTF. V is TRBV29-1 and J is TRBJ1-2; D is uncertain. Per germline, CDR1 SQVTM and CDR2 ANQGSEA. This CDR3 has 12 amino acids. Trimming stripped 3 bases from V and 2 bases from J, with 7 bases between.

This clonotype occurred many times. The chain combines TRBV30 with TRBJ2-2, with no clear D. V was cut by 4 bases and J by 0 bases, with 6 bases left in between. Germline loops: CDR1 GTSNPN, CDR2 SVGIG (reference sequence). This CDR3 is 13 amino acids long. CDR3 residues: CAWTPTNTGELFF. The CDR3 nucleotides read TGTGCCTGGACCCCGACGAACACCGGGGAGCTGTTTTTT. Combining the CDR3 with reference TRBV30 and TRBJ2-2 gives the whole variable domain SQTIHQWPATLVQPVGSPLSLECTVEGTSNPNLYWYRQAAGRGLQLLFYSVGIGQISSEVPQNLSASRPQDRQFILSSKKLLLSDSGFYLCAWTPTNTGELFFGEGSRLTVL.

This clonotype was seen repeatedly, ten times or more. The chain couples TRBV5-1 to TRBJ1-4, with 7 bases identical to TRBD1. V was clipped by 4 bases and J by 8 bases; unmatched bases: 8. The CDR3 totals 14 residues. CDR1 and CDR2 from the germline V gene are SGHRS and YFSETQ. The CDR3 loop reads CASSRGQTGEKLFF. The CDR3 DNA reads TGCGCCAGCAGCCGGGGACAGACAGGGGAAAAACTGTTTTTT.

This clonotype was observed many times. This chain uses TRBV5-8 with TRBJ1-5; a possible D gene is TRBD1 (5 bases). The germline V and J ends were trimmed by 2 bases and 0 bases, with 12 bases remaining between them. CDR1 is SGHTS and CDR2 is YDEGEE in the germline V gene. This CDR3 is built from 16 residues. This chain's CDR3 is CASSLAGGYSNQPQHF. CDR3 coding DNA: TGTGCCAGCAGCTTAGCCGGGGGATATAGCAATCAGCCCCAGCATTTT.

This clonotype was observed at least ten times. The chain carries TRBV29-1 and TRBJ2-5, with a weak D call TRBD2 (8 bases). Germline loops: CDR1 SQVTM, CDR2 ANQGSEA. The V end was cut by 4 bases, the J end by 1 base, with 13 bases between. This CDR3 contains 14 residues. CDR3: CSVAGGGSQETQYF. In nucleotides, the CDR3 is TGCAGCGTTGCGGGAGGGGGCAGCCAAGAGACCCAGTACTTC.

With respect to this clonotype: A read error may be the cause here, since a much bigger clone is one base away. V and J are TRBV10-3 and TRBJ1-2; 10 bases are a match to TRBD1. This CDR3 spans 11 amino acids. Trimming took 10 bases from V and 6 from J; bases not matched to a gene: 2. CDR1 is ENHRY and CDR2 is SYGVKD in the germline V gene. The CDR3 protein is CATGTGDGYTF. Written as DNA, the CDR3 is TGTGCCACCGGGACAGGGGATGGCTACACCTTC.

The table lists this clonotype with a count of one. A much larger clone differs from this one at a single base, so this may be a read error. The CDR3 loop is CASSLGAGALF. As DNA, the CDR3 is TGTGCCAGCAGTTTGGGGGCAGGAGCTCTCTTT. The rearrangement joins TRBV12-3 or TRBV12-4 to TRBJ1-1, with a possible D match to TRBD1 (6 bases). The CDR3 covers 11 residues.

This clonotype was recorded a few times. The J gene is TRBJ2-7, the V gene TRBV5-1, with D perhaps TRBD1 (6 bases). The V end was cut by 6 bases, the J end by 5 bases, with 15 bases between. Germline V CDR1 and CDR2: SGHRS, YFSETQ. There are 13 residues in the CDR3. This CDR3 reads CASIWTARDEQYF. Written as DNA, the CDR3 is TGCGCCAGCATCTGGACAGCCAGGGACGAGCAGTACTTC.

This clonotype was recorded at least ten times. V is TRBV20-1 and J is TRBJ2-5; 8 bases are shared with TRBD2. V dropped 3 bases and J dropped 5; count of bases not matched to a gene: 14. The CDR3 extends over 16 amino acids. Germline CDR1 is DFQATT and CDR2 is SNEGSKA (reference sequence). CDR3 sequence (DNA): TGCAGTGCTAGCCTTCCCGCGGGAGGTTGGGGCGAGACCCAGTACTTC. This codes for CSASLPAGGWGETQYF.

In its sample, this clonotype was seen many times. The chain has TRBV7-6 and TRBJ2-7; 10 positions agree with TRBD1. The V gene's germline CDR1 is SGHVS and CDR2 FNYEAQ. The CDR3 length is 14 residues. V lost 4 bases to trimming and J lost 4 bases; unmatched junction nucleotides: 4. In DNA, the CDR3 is TGTGCCAGCAGCTCCGGACAGGGGGTTTACGAGCAGTACTTC. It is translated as CASSSGQGVYEQYF.